Listed here are 6 T cell receptor beta chains from one sample, sequenced in a study of human thymus T cells. Thymic samples were excised during corrective heart operations. The data were produced by immunoSEQ multiplex PCR, yet TCRdb's version contains in-frame clones alone and is incomplete. The sample contains about 120,000 clones, 90% to 95% of which appear only once. Sequencing used thymus tissue. All receptors derive from a boy under two years old with a congenital heart defect but otherwise immunologically healthy.

V gene TRBV2 combines with J gene TRBJ1-5; D unresolved. CDR3 length: 14 amino acids. Germline V lookup: CDR1 SNHLY, CDR2 FYNNEI. Trimming stripped 3 bases from V and 6 bases from J, with 12 bases between. Here the CDR3 reads CASSDEEIGQPQHF. CDR3 nucleotides: TGTGCCAGCAGTGACGAGGAAATCGGTCAGCCCCAGCATTTT.

V and J are TRBV28 and TRBJ2-2; the match to TRBD1 covers 11 bases. Looked up from germline, CDR1 is MDHEN and CDR2 is SYDVKM. The CDR3 is 16 amino acids. V lost 5 bases and J lost 5; bases outside the gene matches: 7. In nucleotides, the CDR3 is TGTGCCAGCAGTCCTTCGGACAGGGGGCTTACCGGGGAGCTGTTTTTT. Protein: CASSPSDRGLTGELFF.

The chain is built from TRBV12-5 and TRBJ1-4; 8 bases line up with TRBD1. V shed 0 bases and J 7 bases; nucleotides not matched to a gene: 13. CDR3 size: 18 residues. Germline values: CDR1 LGHNT, CDR2 FRNRAP. The CDR3 is CASGLVRTGKWVAEKLFF. The CDR3 DNA sequence: TGTGCTAGTGGTTTGGTACGGACAGGGAAGTGGGTAGCTGAAAAACTGTTTTTT. Full variable domain (rest looked up from reference TRBV12-5 and TRBJ1-4): DARVTQTPRHKVTEMGQEVTMRCQPILGHNTVFWYRQTMMQGLELLAYFRNRAPLDDSGMPKDRFSAEMPDATLATLKIQPSEPRDSAVYFCASGLVRTGKWVAEKLFFGSGTQLSVL.

This sequence joins TRBV5-8 and TRBJ1-5; 10 nucleotides agree with TRBD1. The CDR3 totals 18 residues. Germline CDR1 and CDR2: SGHTS and YDEGEE. J gave up 3 bases and V 4 bases, and 13 bases lay outside the gene matches. CDR3 coding DNA: TGTGCCAGCAGCCCGGACAATCCCGGGACAGGGGACAATCAGCCCCAGCATTTT. This codes for CASSPDNPGTGDNQPQHF.

In its sample, this clone was seen a few times. This chain links TRBV6-5 with TRBJ2-7; 7 nucleotides line up with TRBD2. The trim removed 6 bases at V and 5 bases at J, leaving 10 bases unmatched. This CDR3 region has 14 residues. Germline lookup yields CDR1 MNHEY and CDR2 SVGAGI. CDR3 region: CASSLPGLRHEQYF. The CDR3 region has the DNA TGTGCCAGCAGCCTTCCGGGACTACGACACGAGCAGTACTTC.

The rearrangement joins TRBV19 to TRBJ2-3; 12 bases are shared with TRBD2. Trimming at V came to 9 bases and at J to 5 bases, leaving 12 bases not matched to a gene. The CDR3 extends over 16 amino acids. The germline V gene has CDR1 LNHDA and CDR2 SQIVND (reference sequence). CDR3 loop: CASRATSGGTKDTQYF. The CDR3 DNA reads as TGTGCCAGCAGGGCCACTAGCGGGGGGACTAAAGATACGCAGTATTTT. Full variable domain (rest looked up from reference TRBV19 and TRBJ2-3): DGGITQSPKYLFRKEGQNVTLSCEQNLNHDAMYWYRQDPGQGLRLIYYSQIVNDFQKGDIAEGYSVSREKKESFPLTVTSAQKNPTAFYLCASRATSGGTKDTQYFGPGTRLTVL.